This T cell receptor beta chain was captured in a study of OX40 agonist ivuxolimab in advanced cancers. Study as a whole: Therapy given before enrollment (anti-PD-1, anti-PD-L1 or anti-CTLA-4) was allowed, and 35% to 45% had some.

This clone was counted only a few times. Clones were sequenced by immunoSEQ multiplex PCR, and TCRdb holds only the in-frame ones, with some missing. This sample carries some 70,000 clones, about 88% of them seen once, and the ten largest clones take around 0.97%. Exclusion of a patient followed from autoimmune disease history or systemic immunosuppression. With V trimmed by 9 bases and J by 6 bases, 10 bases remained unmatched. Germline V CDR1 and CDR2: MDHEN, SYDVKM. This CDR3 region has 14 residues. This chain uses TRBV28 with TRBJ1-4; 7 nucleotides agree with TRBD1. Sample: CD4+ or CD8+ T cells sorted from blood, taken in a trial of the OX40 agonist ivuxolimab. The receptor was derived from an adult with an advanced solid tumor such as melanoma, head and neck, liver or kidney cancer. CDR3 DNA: TGTGCCAGTGGGACTCAGGGGGGGGATGAAAAACTGTTTTTT. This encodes CASGTQGGDEKLFF. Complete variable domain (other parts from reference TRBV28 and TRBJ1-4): DVKVTQSSRYLVKRTGEKVFLECVQDMDHENMFWYRQDPGLGLRLIYFSYDVKMKEKGDIPEGYSVSREKKERFSLILESASTNQTSMYLCASGTQGGDEKLFFGSGTQLSVL.